Listed below are T cell receptor beta chains from one sample, sequenced in a study of cytomegalovirus exposure and HLA in healthy donors. Profiling relied on immunoSEQ multiplex PCR, and the TCRdb table lists in-frame clones only, not all of them. The sample consists of about 180,000 clones, 79% of them appearing once. The sample consisted of PBMCs. Receptors were obtained from a woman aged 40-49 years in good health and CMV-seronegative. The CDR3 runs from the conserved cysteine through the conserved F or W. Fields, in order: V gene, J gene, clone size, D gene, CDR3 DNA, CDR3 protein. The D gene is left open where the match is weak. Expanded clones get a size class; other rows say once, few or many, or leave the size out.

TRBV6-4	TRBJ2-1	many	TRBD2	TGTGCCAGCAGTGACTCGTCTAGCGGGTACAATGAGCAGTTCTTC	CASSDSSSGYNEQFF
TRBV10-3	TRBJ1-6	once	NA	TGTGCCATCAGTGAGTCATCGGTAGCCGGATCCCTAAATCATTCACCCCTCCACTTT	CAISESSVAGSLNHSPLHF
TRBV2	TRBJ2-7	few	NA	TGTGCCAGCAGTGCCCTCTACGAGCAGTACTTC	CASSALYEQYF
TRBV29-1	TRBJ1-1	NA	NA	TGCAGCGTTGAATTTGGGACAACTACTTTCTTT	CSVEFGTTTFF
TRBV6-1	TRBJ2-1	NA	TRBD2	TGTGCCAGCAGCGCTAGCGGGGGGGCCGATGAGCAGTTCTTC	CASSASGGADEQFF
TRBV19	TRBJ1-2	NA	TRBD1	TGTGCCAGTAGTATTGGGACAGTGGGACTCTATGGCTACACCTTC	CASSIGTVGLYGYTF
TRBV30	TRBJ2-1	NA	TRBD2	TGTGCCTGGAGTCAGAGCGGGAGGAATGAGCAGTTCTTC	CAWSQSGRNEQFF
TRBV10-3	TRBJ2-7	NA	TRBD1	TGTGCCATCAGTGACCCGGGACAGAAGCCCTACGAGCAGTACTTC	CAISDPGQKPYEQYF
TRBV6-6	TRBJ2-5	NA	NA	TGTGCCAGCACCAACTCGTGGAGGGCCCACGAGACCCAGTACTTC	CASTNSWRAHETQYF
TRBV11-1	TRBJ2-5	NA	TRBD1	TGTGCCAGCAGCTTGGACAGGGCTGAGACCCAGTACTTC	CASSLDRAETQYF
TRBV30	TRBJ2-7	NA	NA	TGTGCCGGGCATAAAGGGGGTATTCCCTACGAGCAGTACTTC	CAGHKGGIPYEQYF
TRBV7-2	TRBJ1-2	NA	NA	TGTGCCAGCAGCTTAGCCCCCTCGTCAGGGGCAACGGGCGGCTACACCTTC	CASSLAPSSGATGGYTF
TRBV5-4	TRBJ2-7	NA	TRBD1	TGTGCCAGCAGCTTGCGACAGGGGGCCCCCTACGAGCAGTACTTC	CASSLRQGAPYEQYF
TRBV19	TRBJ1-2	NA	NA	TGTGCCAGTAAACAGTATAACTATGGCTACACCTTC	CASKQYNYGYTF